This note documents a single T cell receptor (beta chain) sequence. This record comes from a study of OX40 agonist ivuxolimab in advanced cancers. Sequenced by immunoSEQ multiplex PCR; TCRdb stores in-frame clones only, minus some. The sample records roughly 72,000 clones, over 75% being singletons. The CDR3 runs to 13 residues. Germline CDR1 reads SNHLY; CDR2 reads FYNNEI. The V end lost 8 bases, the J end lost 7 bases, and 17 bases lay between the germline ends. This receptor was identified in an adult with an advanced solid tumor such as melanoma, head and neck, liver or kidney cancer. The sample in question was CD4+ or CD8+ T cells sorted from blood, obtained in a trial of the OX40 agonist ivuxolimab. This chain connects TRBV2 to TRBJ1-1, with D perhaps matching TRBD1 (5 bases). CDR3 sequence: CASGQGVHGEAFF. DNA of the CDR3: TGTGCCAGCGGGCAGGGTGTCCATGGTGAAGCTTTCTTT.